This T cell receptor (beta chain) was captured in a study of blood T cell repertoires in COVID-19. Study in general: Spain, Italy and the United States supplied samples that represented acute and convalescent COVID-19. PBMCs, B-cell-depleted T cells, or T cells provided the cDNA or gDNA that made up the material.

The CDR3 runs 15 residues. The germline gives CDR1 MDHEN, CDR2 SYDVKM. Trimming took 6 bases from V and 8 from J; bases not matched to a gene: 13. Under the authors' procedure: Estimated nucleated cell counts came from reference gene primer amplification. The table came from immunoSEQ multiplex PCR; TCRdb's copy has only in-frame clones and leaves some out. V and J calls and clone size are given by that table; D and trimming were obtained from the DNA. The sample shows around 100,000 clones, approximately 86% of them seen only once. Sequenced input: peripheral blood. This chain links TRBV28 with TRBJ1-2; 9 bases are shared with TRBD1. The TCR comes from a man at least 80 years old with acute or convalescent COVID-19. CDR3 residues: CASSPPTGTGNGYTF. The CDR3 coding sequence is TGTGCCAGCAGCCCGCCGACCGGGACAGGGAACGGCTACACCTTC.